The following is a T cell receptor (beta chain) sequence with its context. This sample stems from a study of T cell changes during pregnancy in multiple sclerosis. Germline trimming cut 11 bases from V and 3 bases from J; bases unmatched to any gene: 20. CDR1 MGHDK and CDR2 SYGVNS come from the germline V gene. This CDR3 has 17 amino acids. The protocol was immunoSEQ multiplex PCR, while the TCRdb copy is restricted to in-frame clones and leaves out a portion. The table lists tens of thousands of clones, approximately 90% of them singletons, with around 0.57% in the top ten. The specimen was CD4+ T cells from peripheral blood mononuclear cells, collected after pregnancy. The chain links TRBV25-1 to TRBJ2-7, with 9 bases matching TRBD1. This TCR was sampled from a female donor in good health, enrolled as a control in a pregnancy study. CDR3 DNA sequence: TGTGCCTCAGCAGGCCAAGCCTGGACAGGGGAGGTCTACGAGCAGTACTTC. Its protein is CASAGQAWTGEVYEQYF.